This TCR beta chain comes out of a study of blood T cell repertoires in COVID-19. Participants reported their clinical history, and cohort assignment relied on those reports. Two negative PCRs, clearance, or symptom resolution had been documented for recovered Cohort 3 donors. In the original processing: Scientists estimated how many nucleated cells there were by amplifying reference gene primers. Some clones are missing from TCRdb's copy, which holds only in-frame ones; the method was immunoSEQ multiplex PCR. V, J and clone size were drawn from that table, and D and trimming were deduced from the DNA. The table shows around 260,000 clones, with approximately 90% occurring only once. This sequence was found in a woman aged 25 to 39 who had recovered from COVID-19. Specimen: PBMCs or T cells enriched from blood (not recorded which).

The CDR3 DNA is TGTGCCATGTCAAGTAGCTCTGGAAACACCATATATTTT. Translated, it gives CAMSSSSGNTIYF. V is TRBV10-3 and J is TRBJ1-3; D not certain. The germline V gene encodes CDR1 ENHRY and CDR2 SYGVKD. Deletions cut 9 bases from V and 0 bases from J, with 9 bases between. This CDR3 contains 13 residues.